Given below is one TCR beta chain in context. Antigen: not known. The data originate from a study of T cell responses to AZD1222 COVID-19 vaccine. Clones were read by immunoSEQ multiplex PCR, and TCRdb kept only the in-frame ones, dropping some. Of some 150,000 clones listed, around 83% were seen once; the top ten hold over 4%. Study-wide results and limits: After two AZD1222 doses, spike-specific TCR breadth and depth rose versus day 0. Variant regions that are unmutated are reportedly the target of nearly half of spike-specific TCRs. The CD4 TCRs associated with vaccination extended across spike and predominated at 160-218 and 743-854.

Germline loops: CDR1 SGHTA, CDR2 FQGNSA. The ends were cut back, 4 bases at V and 4 bases at J, with 13 bases in the middle. The CDR3 is 15 amino acids. The clonotype originates from an adult in good health. Sequencing used peripheral blood, obtained on day 0 of MenACWY control vaccination. This chain connects TRBV7-2 to TRBJ1-4, with D possibly matching TRBD1 (5 bases). The CDR3 here is CASSSGGGSNEKLFF. The CDR3 DNA follows: TGTGCCAGCAGCTCCGGGGGGGGGAGTAATGAAAAACTGTTTTTT.